Here is one T cell receptor (beta chain) with its context. This sample was taken from a study of blood T cell repertoires in COVID-19. Across the whole study: COVID-19 samples collected from the United States, Italy and Spain covered acute and convalescent phases.

The method was immunoSEQ multiplex PCR; TCRdb's version includes in-frame clones alone and lacks a portion of them. The sample records roughly 160,000 clones, over 70% being singletons. The V gene's germline CDR1 is KGHSH and CDR2 LQKENI. Trimming shortened V by 2 bases and J by 6 bases, and 16 bases separated the two germline ends. The CDR3 covers 15 residues. The sample comprised PBMCs or T cells enriched from blood (not recorded which). The genes are TRBV18 and TRBJ1-1; D perhaps matches TRBD1 (6 bases). The source is a woman in her fifties or sixties who had recovered from COVID-19. As DNA, the CDR3 is TGTGCCAGCTCACCATCGACGGGGGGCGAGGCTGAAGCTTTCTTT. As protein: CASSPSTGGEAEAFF.